This record concerns one T cell receptor (beta chain) sequence. This record belongs to a study of shared clonotypes between healthy human individuals. Study information: A donor's plate count was three for CD4 naive and three for CD4 memory; CD8 naive had two and CD8 memory one.

Germline V gene lookup returns CDR1 SGHNT and CDR2 YYREEE (reference sequence). Trimming removed 4 bases at V and 15 bases at J, with 20 bases between. The CDR3 runs to 13 residues. Sorted subsets were amplified in replicate PCRs using 200 ng DNA, roughly 30,000 T cell genomes. Profiled with immunoSEQ multiplex PCR; TCRdb holds only in-frame clones, not every one. The table includes 2 million to 3 million clones, 80% to 95% detected once. Sequencing was performed on naive CD4+ T cells from PBMCs. Subset: CD45RA+ positively selected. The TCR originated in a man aged 18 to 35 in good health. Some clones in this sample may be carry-over from other donors' samples. The chain recombines TRBV5-4 with TRBJ2-1, with a possible D match to TRBD2 (5 bases). Here the CDR3 DNA reads TGTGCCAGCAGCGCAAGGACTCTCGAGGGTGTGTTCTTC. It specifies CASSARTLEGVFF. Variable domain in full (rest from reference TRBV5-4 and TRBJ2-1): ETGVTQSPTHLIKTRGQQVTLRCSSQSGHNTVSWYQQALGQGPQFIFQYYREEENGRGNFPPRFSGLQFPNYSSELNVNALELDDSALYLCASSARTLEGVFFGPGTRLTVL.